This T cell receptor beta chain derives from a study of T cell changes during pregnancy in multiple sclerosis. Method: immunoSEQ multiplex PCR; TCRdb's copy keeps in-frame clones and lacks some. This table has 45,000 to 65,000 clones, 80% to 95% appearing once. This clone was counted once. This CDR3 is 12 amino acids long. Germline V gene data show CDR1 as SGHVS and CDR2 as FQNEAQ. Trimming took off 5 bases at V and 2 bases at J, with 6 bases between the two ends. The input for sequencing was peripheral blood, taken after pregnancy. This TCR was sampled from a female donor in good health, enrolled as a control in a pregnancy study. The chain is built from TRBV7-8 and TRBJ2-5; D remains unclear. The DNA for the CDR3 is TGTGCCAGCAGCACTCGGCAAGAGACCCAGTACTTC. Protein sequence: CASSTRQETQYF.